What follows describes a single T cell receptor (beta chain). Its antigen is still unknown. This sample was included in a study of cytomegalovirus exposure and HLA in healthy donors. Study findings and constraints: A highly shared variant cluster was judged a likely technical artifact. Later analysis identified a missense DCLRE1C variant that was linked to TCR beta V- and J-gene trimming. Later analysis showed TCR association rates varying by HLA locus, highest for DRB1 and lowest for HLA-C. Accounts indicate the classifier identified cytomegalovirus status with strong specificity and sensitivity.

The primer mix had 60 Vbeta and 13 Jbeta primers. Repertoires were generated with immunoSEQ multiplex PCR, while TCRdb's copy carries only in-frame clones and drops some. This table has about 130,000 clones, approximately 80% appearing once. Germline V CDR1 and CDR2: SEHNR, FQNEAQ (reference sequence). V lost 5 bases to trimming and J lost 2 bases, with 10 bases between them. The CDR3 covers 13 residues. Material for sequencing was PBMCs. The V gene is TRBV7-9, the J gene TRBJ2-7, with unresolved D. The receptor was isolated from a man aged 25-45 years in good health and CMV-seronegative. Here the CDR3 reads CASSRSAAYEQYF. The CDR3 nucleotides read TGTGCCAGCAGCCGAAGCGCAGCCTACGAGCAGTACTTC.